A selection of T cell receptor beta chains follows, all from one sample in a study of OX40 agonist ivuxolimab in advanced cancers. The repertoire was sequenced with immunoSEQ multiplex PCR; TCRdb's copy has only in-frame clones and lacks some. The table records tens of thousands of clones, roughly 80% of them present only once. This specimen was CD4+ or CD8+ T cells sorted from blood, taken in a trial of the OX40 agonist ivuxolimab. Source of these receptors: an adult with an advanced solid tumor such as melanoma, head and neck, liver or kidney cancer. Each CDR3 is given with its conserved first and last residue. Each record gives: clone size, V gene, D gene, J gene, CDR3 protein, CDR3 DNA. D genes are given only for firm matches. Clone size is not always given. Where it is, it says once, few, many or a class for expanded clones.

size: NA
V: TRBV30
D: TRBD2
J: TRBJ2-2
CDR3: CAYASGGAAGELFF
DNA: TGTGCCTATGCTAGCGGGGGGGCCGCCGGGGAGCTGTTTTTT

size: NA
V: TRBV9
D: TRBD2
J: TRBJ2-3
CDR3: CASSPTSGGADTQYF
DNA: TGTGCCAGCAGCCCAACTAGCGGGGGAGCAGATACGCAGTATTTT

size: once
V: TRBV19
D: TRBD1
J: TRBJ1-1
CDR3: CATSGQGANTEAFF
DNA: TGTGCCACCTCGGGACAGGGGGCGAACACTGAAGCTTTCTTT

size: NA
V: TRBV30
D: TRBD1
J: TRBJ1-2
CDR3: CASGQGMGLYGYTF
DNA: TGTGCCAGCGGACAGGGGATGGGACTGTATGGCTACACCTTC

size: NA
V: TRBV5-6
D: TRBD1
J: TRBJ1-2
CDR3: CASSLGQGGTGGYTF
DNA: TGTGCCAGCAGCTTAGGTCAAGGTGGGACAGGAGGCTACACCTTC

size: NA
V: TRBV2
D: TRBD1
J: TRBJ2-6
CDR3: CASSERGTGSGANVLTF
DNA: TGTGCCAGCAGCGAAAGGGGGACAGGGTCTGGGGCCAACGTCCTGACTTTC

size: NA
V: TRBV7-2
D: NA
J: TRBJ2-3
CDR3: CASSLLPDTQYF
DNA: TGTGCCAGCAGCTTACTACCAGATACGCAGTATTTT

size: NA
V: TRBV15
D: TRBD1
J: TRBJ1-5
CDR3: CATSRSGGGSNQPQHF
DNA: TGTGCCACCAGCAGATCAGGGGGCGGGAGCAATCAGCCCCAGCATTTT

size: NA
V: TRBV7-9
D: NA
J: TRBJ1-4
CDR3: CASSLDLGGQGEKLFF
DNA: TGTGCCAGCAGCTTAGACCTCGGGGGGCAAGGTGAAAAACTGTTTTTT

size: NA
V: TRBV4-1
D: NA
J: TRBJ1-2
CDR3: CASSPYQGGAYGYTF
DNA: TGCGCCAGCAGCCCGTATCAGGGAGGGGCCTATGGCTACACCTTC

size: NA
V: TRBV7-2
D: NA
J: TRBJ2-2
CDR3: CASSWMLGGANTGELFF
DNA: TGTGCCAGCAGCTGGATGCTTGGGGGGGCAAACACCGGGGAGCTGTTTTTT

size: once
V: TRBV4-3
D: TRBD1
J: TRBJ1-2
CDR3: CASSQDLGTGGSYGYTF
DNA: TGCGCCAGCAGCCAAGATTTAGGGACAGGGGGATCCTATGGCTACACCTTC

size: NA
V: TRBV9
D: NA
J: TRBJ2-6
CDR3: CASSVGGLRSGANVLTF
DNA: TGTGCCAGCAGCGTAGGGGGACTCCGCTCTGGGGCCAACGTCCTGACTTTC

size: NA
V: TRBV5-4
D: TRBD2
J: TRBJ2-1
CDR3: CASSPSGGTYNEQFF
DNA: TGTGCCAGCAGCCCTAGCGGGGGGACCTACAATGAGCAGTTCTTC

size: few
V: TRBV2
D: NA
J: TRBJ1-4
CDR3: CASSLLVEKLFF
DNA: TGTGCCAGCAGTTTACTCGTTGAAAAACTGTTTTTT

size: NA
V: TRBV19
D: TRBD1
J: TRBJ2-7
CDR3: CASSTTGGLNEQYF
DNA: TGTGCCAGTAGTACGACAGGGGGCCTGAACGAGCAGTACTTC

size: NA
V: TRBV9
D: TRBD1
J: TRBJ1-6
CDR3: CASSSTGGGSPLHF
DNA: TGTGCCAGCAGCTCAACAGGGGGCGGCTCACCCCTCCACTTT

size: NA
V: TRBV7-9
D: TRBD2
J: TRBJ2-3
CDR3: CASTPLGGDTQYF
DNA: TGTGCCAGCACCCCCCTCGGGGGGGATACGCAGTATTTT

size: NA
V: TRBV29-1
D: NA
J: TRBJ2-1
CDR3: CSVEGRGTMVEQFF
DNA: TGCAGCGTTGAAGGCCGCGGGACAATGGTTGAGCAGTTCTTC

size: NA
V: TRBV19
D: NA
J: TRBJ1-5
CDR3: CASSIDSIQPQHF
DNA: TGTGCCAGTAGTATAGACAGTATTCAGCCCCAGCATTTT

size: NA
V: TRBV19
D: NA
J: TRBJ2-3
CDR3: CASSLPQADTQYF
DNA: TGTGCCAGTAGTTTACCCCAGGCAGATACGCAGTATTTT

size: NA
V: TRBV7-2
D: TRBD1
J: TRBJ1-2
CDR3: CASSPQTGGGYTF
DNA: TGTGCCAGCAGCCCCCAGACAGGGGGCGGCTACACCTTC